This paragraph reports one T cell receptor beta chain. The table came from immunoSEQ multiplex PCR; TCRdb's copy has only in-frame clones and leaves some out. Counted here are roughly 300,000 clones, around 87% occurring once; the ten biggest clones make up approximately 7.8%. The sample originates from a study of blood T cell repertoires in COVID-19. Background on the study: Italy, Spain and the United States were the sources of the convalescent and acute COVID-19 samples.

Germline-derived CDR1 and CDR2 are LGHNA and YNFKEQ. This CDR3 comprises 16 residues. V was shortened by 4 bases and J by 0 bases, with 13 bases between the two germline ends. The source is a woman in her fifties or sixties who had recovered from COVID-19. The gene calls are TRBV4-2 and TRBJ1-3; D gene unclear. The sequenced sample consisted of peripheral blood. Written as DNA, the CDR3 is TGTGCCAGCAGCCCCCAGGAGGTTTTCTCTGGAAACACCATATATTTT. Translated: CASSPQEVFSGNTIYF.